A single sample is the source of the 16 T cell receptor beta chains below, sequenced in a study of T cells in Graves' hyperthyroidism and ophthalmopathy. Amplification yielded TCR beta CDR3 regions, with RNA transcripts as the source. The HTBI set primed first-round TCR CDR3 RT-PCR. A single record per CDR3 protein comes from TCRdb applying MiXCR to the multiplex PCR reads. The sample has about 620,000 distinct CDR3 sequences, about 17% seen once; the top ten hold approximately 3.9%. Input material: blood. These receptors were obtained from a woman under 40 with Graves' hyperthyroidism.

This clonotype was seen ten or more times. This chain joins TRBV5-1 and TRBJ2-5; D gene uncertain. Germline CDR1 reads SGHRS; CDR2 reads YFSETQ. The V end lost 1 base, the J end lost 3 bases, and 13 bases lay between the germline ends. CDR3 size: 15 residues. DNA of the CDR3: TGCGCCAGCAGCTTGTCTGCACACCTAAAAGAGACCCAGTACTTC. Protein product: CASSLSAHLKETQYF.

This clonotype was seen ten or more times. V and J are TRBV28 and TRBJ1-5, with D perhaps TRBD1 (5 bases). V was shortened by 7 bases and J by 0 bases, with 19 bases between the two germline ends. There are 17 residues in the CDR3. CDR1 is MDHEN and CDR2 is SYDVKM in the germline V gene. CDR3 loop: CASNSHSRGYSNQPQHF. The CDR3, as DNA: TGTGCCAGCAATTCGCACTCCCGGGGGTATAGCAATCAGCCCCAGCATTTT.

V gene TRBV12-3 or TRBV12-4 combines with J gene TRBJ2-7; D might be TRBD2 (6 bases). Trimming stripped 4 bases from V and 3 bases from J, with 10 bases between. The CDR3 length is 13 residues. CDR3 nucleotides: TGTGCCAGCAGTTCGGGGGTCATCTACGAGCAGTACTTC. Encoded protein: CASSSGVIYEQYF.

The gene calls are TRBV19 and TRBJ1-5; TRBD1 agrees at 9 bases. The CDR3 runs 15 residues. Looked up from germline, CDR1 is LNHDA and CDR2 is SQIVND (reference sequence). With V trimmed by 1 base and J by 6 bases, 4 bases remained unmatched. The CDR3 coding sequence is TGTGCCAGTAGTATAGGGGACAGGGCTAGTCAGCCCCAGCATTTT. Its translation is CASSIGDRASQPQHF. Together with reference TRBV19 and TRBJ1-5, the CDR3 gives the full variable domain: DGGITQSPKYLFRKEGQNVTLSCEQNLNHDAMYWYRQDPGQGLRLIYYSQIVNDFQKGDIAEGYSVSREKKESFPLTVTSAQKNPTAFYLCASSIGDRASQPQHFGDGTRLSIL.

The CDR3: CASSLFRGAGKAFF. The CDR3 nucleotides are TGTGCCAGCAGCTTATTTCGGGGGGCAGGAAAAGCTTTCTTT. The chain couples TRBV7-9 to TRBJ1-1; possibly TRBD1 for D (6 bases). V was pared by 2 bases and J by 9 bases, with 16 bases between. CDR3 length equals 14 residues. Germline values: CDR1 SEHNR, CDR2 FQNEAQ (reference sequence).

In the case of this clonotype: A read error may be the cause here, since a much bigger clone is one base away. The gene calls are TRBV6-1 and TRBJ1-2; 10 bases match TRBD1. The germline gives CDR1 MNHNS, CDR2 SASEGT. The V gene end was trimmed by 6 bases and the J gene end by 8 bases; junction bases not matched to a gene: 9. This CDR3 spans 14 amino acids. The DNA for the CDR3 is TGTGCCAGCAGCAACGACAGGGGGCCTTGGGGCTACACCTTC. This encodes CASSNDRGPWGYTF.

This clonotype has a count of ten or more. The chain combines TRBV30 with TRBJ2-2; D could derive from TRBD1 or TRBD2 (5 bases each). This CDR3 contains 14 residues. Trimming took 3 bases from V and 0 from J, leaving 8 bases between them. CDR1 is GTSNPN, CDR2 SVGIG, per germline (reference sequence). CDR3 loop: CAWRGPANTGELFF. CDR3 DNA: TGTGCCTGGAGGGGACCAGCGAACACCGGGGAGCTGTTTTTT.

The CDR3 nucleotides read TGTGCCAGCAGCTTAGTTGATGCAGATACGCAGTATTTT. Translated, it gives CASSLVDADTQYF. The chain is built from TRBV7-3 and TRBJ2-3; D remains unclear. Germline V gene lookup returns CDR1 SGHTA and CDR2 FQGTGA. CDR3 length equals 13 residues. The germline V and J ends were trimmed by 2 bases and 4 bases, with 7 bases remaining between them.

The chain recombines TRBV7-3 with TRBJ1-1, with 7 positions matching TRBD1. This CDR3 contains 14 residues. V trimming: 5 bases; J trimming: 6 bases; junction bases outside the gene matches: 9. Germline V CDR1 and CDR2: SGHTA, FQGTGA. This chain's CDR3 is CASSASTGSAEAFF. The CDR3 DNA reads TGTGCCAGCAGCGCCTCGACAGGGTCCGCTGAAGCTTTCTTT.

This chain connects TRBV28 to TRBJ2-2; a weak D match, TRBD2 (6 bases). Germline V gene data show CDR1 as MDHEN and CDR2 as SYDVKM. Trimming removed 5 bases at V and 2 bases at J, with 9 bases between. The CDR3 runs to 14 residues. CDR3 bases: TGTGCCAGCAGTATCGGGACTAACACCGGGGAGCTGTTTTTT. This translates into CASSIGTNTGELFF.

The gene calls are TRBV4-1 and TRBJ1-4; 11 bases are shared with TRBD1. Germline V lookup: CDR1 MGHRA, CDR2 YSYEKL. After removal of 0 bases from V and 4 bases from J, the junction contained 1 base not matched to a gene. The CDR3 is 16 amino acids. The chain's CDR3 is CASSQDGTGGNEKLFF. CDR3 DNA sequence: TGCGCCAGCAGCCAAGATGGGACAGGGGGTAATGAAAAACTGTTTTTT.

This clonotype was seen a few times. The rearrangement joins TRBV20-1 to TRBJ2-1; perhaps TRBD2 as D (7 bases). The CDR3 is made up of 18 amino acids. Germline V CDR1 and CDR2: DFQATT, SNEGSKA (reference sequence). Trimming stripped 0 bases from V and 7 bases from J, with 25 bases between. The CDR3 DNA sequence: TGCAGTGCTAGAGATCGGTCTAGCGGTATGATACAGGGAAATGAGCAGTTCTTC. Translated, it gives CSARDRSSGMIQGNEQFF.

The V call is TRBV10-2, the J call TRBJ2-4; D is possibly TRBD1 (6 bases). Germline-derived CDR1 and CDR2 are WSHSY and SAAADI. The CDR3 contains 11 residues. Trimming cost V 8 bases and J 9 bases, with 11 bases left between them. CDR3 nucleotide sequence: TGCGCCAGCGGGCAGGGGATCATTCAGTACTTC. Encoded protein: CASGQGIIQYF.

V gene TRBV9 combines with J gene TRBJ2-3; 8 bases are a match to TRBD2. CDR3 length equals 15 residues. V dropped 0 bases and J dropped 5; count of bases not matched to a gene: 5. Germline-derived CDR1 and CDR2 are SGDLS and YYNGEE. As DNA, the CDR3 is TGTGCCAGCAGCGTAGGTGGCGGGAGGATAGATACGCAGTATTTT. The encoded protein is CASSVGGGRIDTQYF.

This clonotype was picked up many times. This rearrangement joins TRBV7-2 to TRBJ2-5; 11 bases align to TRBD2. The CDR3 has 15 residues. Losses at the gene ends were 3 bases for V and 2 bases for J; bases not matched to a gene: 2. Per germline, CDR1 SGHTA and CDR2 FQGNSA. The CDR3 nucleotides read TGTGCCAGCAGCTTGACTAGCGGGGTACAAGAGACCCAGTACTTC. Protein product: CASSLTSGVQETQYF.

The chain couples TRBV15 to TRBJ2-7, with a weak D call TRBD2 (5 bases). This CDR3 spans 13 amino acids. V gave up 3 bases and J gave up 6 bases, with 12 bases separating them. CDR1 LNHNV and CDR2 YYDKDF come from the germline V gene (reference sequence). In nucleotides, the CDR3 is TGTGCCACCAGCAGTCTAATGGCGGGCGAGCAGTACTTC. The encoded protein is CATSSLMAGEQYF.